Described below is a single TCR beta chain sequence and its context. The V gene's germline CDR1 is LGHDT and CDR2 YNNKEL (reference sequence). The CDR3 is made up of 13 amino acids. The ends were cut back, 4 bases at V and 0 bases at J, with 7 bases in the middle. This entry comes from a study of blood T cell repertoires in COVID-19. The table came from immunoSEQ multiplex PCR; TCRdb's copy has only in-frame clones and leaves some out. The repertoire holds over 200,000 clones, with 70% to 85% as singletons. This sequence was found in a man in his sixties who had recovered from COVID-19. The sample taken for sequencing was PBMCs or T cells enriched from blood (not recorded which). The chain employs TRBV3-1 (or the pseudogene TRBV3-2) and TRBJ2-7, with D hard to call. The CDR3 reads CASSPGSSYEQYF. The CDR3, as DNA: TGTGCCAGCAGCCCAGGATCCTCCTACGAGCAGTACTTC.